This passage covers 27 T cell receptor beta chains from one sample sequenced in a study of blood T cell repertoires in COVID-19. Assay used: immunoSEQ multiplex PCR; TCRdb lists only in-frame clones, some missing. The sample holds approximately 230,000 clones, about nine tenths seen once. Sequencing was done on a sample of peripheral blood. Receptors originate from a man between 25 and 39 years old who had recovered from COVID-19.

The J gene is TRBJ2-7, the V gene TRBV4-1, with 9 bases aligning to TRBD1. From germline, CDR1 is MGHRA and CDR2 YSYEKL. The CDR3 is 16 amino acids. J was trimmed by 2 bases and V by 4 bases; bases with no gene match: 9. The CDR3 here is CASSLQNRGLPYEQYF. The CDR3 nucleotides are TGCGCCAGCAGCCTTCAGAACAGGGGGCTACCCTACGAGCAGTACTTC.

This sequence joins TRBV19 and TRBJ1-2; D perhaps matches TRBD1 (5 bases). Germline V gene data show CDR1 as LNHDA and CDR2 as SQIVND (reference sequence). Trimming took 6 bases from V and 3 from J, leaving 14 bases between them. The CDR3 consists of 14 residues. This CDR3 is CASRGPGTDYGYTF. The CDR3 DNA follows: TGTGCCAGTAGGGGGCCGGGGACTGACTATGGCTACACCTTC.

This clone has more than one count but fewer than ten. This CDR3 is CASSDAGSTGELFF. CDR3 sequence (DNA): TGTGCCAGCAGTGATGCAGGCAGCACCGGGGAGCTGTTTTTT. The rearrangement links TRBV6-4 to TRBJ2-2, with D unresolved. The germline V gene has CDR1 MRHNA and CDR2 SNTAGT. The CDR3 covers 14 residues. Trimming cost V 3 bases and J 4 bases, with 9 bases left between them.

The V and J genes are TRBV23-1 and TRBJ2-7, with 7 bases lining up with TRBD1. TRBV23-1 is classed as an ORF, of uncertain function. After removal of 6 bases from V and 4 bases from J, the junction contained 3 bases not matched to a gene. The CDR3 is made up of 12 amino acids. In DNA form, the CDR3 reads TGCGCCAGCAGGGGACAGCCTTACGAGCAGTACTTC. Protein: CASRGQPYEQYF.

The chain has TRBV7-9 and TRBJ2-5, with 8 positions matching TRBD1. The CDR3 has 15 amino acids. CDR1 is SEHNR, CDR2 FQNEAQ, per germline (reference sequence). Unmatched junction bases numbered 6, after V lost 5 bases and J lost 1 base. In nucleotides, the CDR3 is TGTGCCAGCAGCCCGACAGGGGCTCCCCAAGAGACCCAGTACTTC. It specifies CASSPTGAPQETQYF.

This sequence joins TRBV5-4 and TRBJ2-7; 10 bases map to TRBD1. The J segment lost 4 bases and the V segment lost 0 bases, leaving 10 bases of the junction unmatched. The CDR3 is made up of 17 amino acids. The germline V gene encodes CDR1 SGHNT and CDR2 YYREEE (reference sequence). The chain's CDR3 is CASSLGGRGTGVYEQYF. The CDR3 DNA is TGTGCCAGCAGCTTGGGGGGTCGCGGGACAGGGGTTTACGAGCAGTACTTC.

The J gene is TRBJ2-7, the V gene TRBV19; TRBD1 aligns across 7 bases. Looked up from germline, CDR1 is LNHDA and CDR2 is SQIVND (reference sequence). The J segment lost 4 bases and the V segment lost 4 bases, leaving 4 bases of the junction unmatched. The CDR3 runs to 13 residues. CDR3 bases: TGTGCCAGTAGTACTTCCAGGGGGTACGAGCAGTACTTC. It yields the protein CASSTSRGYEQYF.

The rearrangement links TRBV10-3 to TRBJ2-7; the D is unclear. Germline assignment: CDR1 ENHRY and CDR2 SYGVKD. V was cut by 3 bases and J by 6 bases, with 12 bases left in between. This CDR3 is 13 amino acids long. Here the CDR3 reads CAISDVARFEQYF. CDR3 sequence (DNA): TGTGCCATCAGTGATGTCGCTAGATTCGAGCAGTACTTC.

CDR3 protein: CASSRLQGLNSPLHF. The CDR3 nucleotides are TGTGCCAGCAGCCGCCTACAGGGGCTAAACTCACCCCTCCACTTT. The chain couples TRBV3-1 (or the pseudogene TRBV3-2) to TRBJ1-6; TRBD1 agrees at 7 bases. Germline CDR1 and CDR2: LGHDT and YNNKEL (reference sequence). This CDR3 has 15 residues. Germline trimming cut 4 bases from V and 10 bases from J; bases unmatched to any gene: 10.

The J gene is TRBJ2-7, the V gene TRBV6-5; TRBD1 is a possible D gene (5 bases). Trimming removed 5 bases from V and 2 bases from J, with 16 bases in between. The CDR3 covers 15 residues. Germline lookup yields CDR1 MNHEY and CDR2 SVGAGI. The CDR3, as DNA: TGTGCCAGCAGTCCAGGGTGGGAACCCGCCTACGAGCAGTACTTC. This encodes CASSPGWEPAYEQYF.

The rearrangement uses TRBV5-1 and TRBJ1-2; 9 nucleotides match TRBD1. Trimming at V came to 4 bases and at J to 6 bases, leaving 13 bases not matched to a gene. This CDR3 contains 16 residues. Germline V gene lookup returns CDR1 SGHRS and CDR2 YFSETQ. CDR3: CASSPRRGQGRNGYTF. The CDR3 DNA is TGCGCCAGCAGCCCCAGAAGGGGACAGGGTCGGAATGGCTACACCTTC.

The CDR3 region has the DNA TGTGCCAGCAGGGAGACAGACACTGAAGCTTTCTTT. Amino acid sequence: CASRETDTEAFF. The rearrangement uses TRBV21-1 and TRBJ1-1; the table's TRBD1 call for D was not verified on the DNA. TRBV21-1 is a listed pseudogene. The CDR3 spans 12 residues.

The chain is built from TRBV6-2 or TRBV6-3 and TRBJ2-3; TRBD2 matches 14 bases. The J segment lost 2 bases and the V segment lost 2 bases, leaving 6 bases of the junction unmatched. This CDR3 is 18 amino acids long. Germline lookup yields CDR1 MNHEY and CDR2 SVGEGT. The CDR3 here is CASSYRGTSGGLTDTQYF. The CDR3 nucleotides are TGTGCCAGCAGTTACAGAGGGACTAGCGGGGGACTCACAGATACGCAGTATTTT.

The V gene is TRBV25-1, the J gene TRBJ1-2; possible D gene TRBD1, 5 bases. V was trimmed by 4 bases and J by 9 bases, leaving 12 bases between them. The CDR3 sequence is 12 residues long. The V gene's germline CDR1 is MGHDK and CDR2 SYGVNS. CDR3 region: CASSAAQGRYTF. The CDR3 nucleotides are TGTGCCAGCAGTGCGGCCCAGGGTCGCTACACCTTC.

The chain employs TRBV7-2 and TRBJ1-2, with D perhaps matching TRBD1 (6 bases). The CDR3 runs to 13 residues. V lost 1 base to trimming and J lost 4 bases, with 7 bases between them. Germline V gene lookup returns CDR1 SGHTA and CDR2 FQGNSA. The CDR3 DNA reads TGTGCCAGCAGCTTAGAACAGGGCTATGGCTACACCTTC. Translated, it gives CASSLEQGYGYTF.

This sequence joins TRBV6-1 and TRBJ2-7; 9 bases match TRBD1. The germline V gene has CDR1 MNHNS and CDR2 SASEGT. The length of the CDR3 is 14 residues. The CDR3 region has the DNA TGTGTAACAGGGGGCGGTGGGAGCTCCTACGAGCAGTACTTC. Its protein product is CVTGGGGSSYEQYF.

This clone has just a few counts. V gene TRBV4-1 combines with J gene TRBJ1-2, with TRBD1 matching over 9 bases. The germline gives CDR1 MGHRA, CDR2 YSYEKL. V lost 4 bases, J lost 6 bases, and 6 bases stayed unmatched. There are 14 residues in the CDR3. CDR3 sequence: CASSPDRDRDGYTF. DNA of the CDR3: TGCGCCAGCAGCCCAGACCGGGACAGGGATGGCTACACCTTC.

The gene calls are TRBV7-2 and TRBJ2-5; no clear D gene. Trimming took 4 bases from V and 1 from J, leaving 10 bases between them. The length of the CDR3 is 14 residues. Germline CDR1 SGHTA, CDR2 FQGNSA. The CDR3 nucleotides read TGTGCCAGCAGCTCCGACGGAGTCCAAGAGACCCAGTACTTC. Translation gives CASSSDGVQETQYF.

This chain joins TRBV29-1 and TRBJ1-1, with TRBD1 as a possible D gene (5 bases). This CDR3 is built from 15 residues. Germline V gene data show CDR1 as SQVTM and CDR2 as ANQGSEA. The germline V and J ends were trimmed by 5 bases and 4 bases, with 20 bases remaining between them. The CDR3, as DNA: TGCAGCGTTAGCTTTCCAGGGATAGGAAGCACTGAAGCTTTCTTT. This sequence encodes CSVSFPGIGSTEAFF.

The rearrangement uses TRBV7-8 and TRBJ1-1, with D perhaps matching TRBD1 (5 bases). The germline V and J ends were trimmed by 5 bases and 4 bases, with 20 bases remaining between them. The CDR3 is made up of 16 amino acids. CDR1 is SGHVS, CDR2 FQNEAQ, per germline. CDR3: CASSINPGLLFTEAFF. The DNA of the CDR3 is TGTGCCAGCAGCATAAATCCGGGACTCCTTTTCACTGAAGCTTTCTTT.

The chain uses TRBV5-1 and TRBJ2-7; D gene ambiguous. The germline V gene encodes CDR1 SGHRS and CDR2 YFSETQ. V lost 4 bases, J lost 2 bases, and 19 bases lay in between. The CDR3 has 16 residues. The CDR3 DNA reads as TGCGCCAGCAGCCTTCTACTGACACGGCCTCCCTACGAGCAGTACTTC. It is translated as CASSLLLTRPPYEQYF.

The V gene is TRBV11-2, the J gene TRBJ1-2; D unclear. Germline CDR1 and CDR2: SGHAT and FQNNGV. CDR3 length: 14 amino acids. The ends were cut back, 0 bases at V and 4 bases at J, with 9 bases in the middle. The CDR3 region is CASSLEAGSYGYTF. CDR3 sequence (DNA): TGTGCCAGCAGCTTAGAGGCGGGGAGCTATGGCTACACCTTC.

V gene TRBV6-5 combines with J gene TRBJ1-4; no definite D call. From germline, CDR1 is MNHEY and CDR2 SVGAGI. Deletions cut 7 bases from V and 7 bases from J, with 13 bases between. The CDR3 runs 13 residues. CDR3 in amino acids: CASIEGMSEKLFF. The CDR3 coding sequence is TGTGCCAGCATCGAGGGTATGAGTGAAAAACTGTTTTTT.

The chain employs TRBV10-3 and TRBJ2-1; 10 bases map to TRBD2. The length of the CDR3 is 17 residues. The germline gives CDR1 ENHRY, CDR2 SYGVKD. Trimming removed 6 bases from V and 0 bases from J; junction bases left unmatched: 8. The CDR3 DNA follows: TGTGCCATCAGGGTCACTAGCGGGATGAGCTCCTACAATGAGCAGTTCTTC. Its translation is CAIRVTSGMSSYNEQFF.

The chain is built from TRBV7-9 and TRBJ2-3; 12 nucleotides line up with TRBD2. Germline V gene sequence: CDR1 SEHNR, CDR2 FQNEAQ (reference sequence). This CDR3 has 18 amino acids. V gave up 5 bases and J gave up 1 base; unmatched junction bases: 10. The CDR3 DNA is TGTGCCAGCAGCATATCATTGACTAGCGGGGGCCGCACAGATACGCAGTATTTT. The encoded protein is CASSISLTSGGRTDTQYF.

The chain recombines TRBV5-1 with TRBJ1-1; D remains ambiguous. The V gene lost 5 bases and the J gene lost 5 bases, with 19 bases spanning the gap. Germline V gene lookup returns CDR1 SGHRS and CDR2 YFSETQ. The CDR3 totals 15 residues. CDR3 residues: CASSFTGRGATEAFF. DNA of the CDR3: TGCGCCAGCAGTTTTACCGGAAGAGGCGCGACTGAAGCTTTCTTT.

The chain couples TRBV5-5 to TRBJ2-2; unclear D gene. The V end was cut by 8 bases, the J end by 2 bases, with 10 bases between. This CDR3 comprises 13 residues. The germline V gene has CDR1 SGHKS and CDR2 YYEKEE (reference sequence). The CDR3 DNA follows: TGTGCCAGTATATGGGCTAACACCGGGGAGCTGTTTTTT. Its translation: CASIWANTGELFF.